Below, 9 T cell receptor beta chains from the same sample are listed, as sequenced in a study of cytomegalovirus exposure and HLA in healthy donors. With 60 Vbeta and 13 Jbeta primers, the PCR was carried out. Produced via immunoSEQ multiplex PCR; TCRdb's table is partial and in-frame only. The repertoire has about 72,000 clones, 50% to 80% of them found once; the top ten carry about 20%. The sequenced sample consisted of PBMCs. The source of these receptors is a middle-aged man in good health and CMV-seropositive.

The CDR3, as DNA: TGTGCCAGCAGTTACAGGGGGTCGGGCACTGAAGCTTTCTTT. This sequence encodes CASSYRGSGTEAFF. V gene TRBV6-5 combines with J gene TRBJ1-1; D might be TRBD1 (6 bases). CDR1 MNHEY and CDR2 SVGAGI come from the germline V gene. The CDR3 contains 14 residues. V was clipped by 2 bases and J by 4 bases, with 11 bases between them.

V and J are TRBV5-1 and TRBJ2-6; D perhaps matches TRBD1 (5 bases). The CDR3 is 15 residues long. Germline V lookup: CDR1 SGHRS, CDR2 YFSETQ. The V and J ends lost 9 bases and 0 bases respectively, with 13 bases between them. CDR3 sequence reads: CATMTDPSGANVLTF. CDR3 coding DNA: TGCGCCACCATGACAGACCCCTCTGGGGCCAACGTCCTGACTTTC. Based on the CDR3 plus reference TRBV5-1 and TRBJ2-6, the full variable domain is KAGVTQTPRYLIKTRGQQVTLSCSPISGHRSVSWYQQTPGQGLQFLFEYFSETQRNKGNFPGRFSGRQFSNSRSEMNVSTLELGDSALYLCATMTDPSGANVLTFGAGSRLTVL.

This chain connects TRBV4-3 to TRBJ2-1; TRBD2 matches at 10 bases. CDR3 length equals 16 residues. Germline CDR1 is LGHNA and CDR2 is YSLEER. V lost 0 bases and J lost 6; bases outside the gene matches: 5. The CDR3 bases are TGCGCCAGCAGCCAAGATCAAGCGGGGGGGTCCAATGAGCAGTTCTTC. Translating gives CASSQDQAGGSNEQFF.

The chain is built from TRBV5-6 and TRBJ2-5; 7 nucleotides match TRBD1. The V gene end was trimmed by 5 bases and the J gene end by 4 bases; junction bases not matched to a gene: 8. Germline V gives CDR1 SGHDT, CDR2 YYEEEE. The CDR3 consists of 14 residues. CDR3: CASRLRQGAETQYF. In nucleotides, the CDR3 is TGTGCCAGCAGGTTAAGACAGGGCGCAGAGACCCAGTACTTC.

For this clone: The sample contains more than one DNA sequence encoding this CDR3. V usage is TRBV7-8 and J usage is TRBJ1-2; perhaps TRBD1 as D (6 bases). From germline, CDR1 is SGHVS and CDR2 FQNEAQ. Trimming shortened V by 5 bases and J by 2 bases, and 12 bases separated the two germline ends. The CDR3 is 14 amino acids. This CDR3 reads CASSLEQGNYGYTF. In DNA, the CDR3 is TGTGCCAGCAGCCTAGAACAGGGAAACTATGGCTACACCTTC.

The CDR3 reads CATSRDGVSGGYEQYF. Here the CDR3 DNA reads TGTGCCACCAGCAGAGATGGTGTGTCAGGGGGATACGAGCAGTACTTC. V gene TRBV15 combines with J gene TRBJ2-7; 7 bases match TRBD1. Trimming cost V 0 bases and J 4 bases; bases outside gene matches: 9. Per the germline V gene, CDR1 is LNHNV and CDR2 is YYDKDF (reference sequence). The CDR3 consists of 16 residues.

The V call is TRBV5-1, the J call TRBJ2-3, with D perhaps TRBD2 (6 bases). CDR3 length: 18 amino acids. V was shortened by 2 bases and J by 0 bases, with 19 bases between the two germline ends. Germline CDR1 SGHRS, CDR2 YFSETQ. The CDR3 spells CASSLDRGIYPSTDTQYF. As DNA, the CDR3 is TGCGCCAGCAGCTTAGATCGGGGGATCTACCCTAGCACAGATACGCAGTATTTT.

There are a few counts of this clone. This same CDR3 is encoded by further DNA sequences in the sample. The genes are TRBV6-1 and TRBJ1-6, with 8 positions matching TRBD1. This CDR3 is built from 14 residues. Losses at the gene ends were 10 bases for V and 13 bases for J; bases not matched to a gene: 15. Germline-derived CDR1 and CDR2 are MNHNS and SASEGT. The CDR3 here is CATDLDRGKSPLHF. As DNA, the CDR3 is TGTGCCACCGACCTTGACAGGGGCAAATCCCCCCTCCACTTT.

This clone was seen a few times. The chain couples TRBV19 to TRBJ1-1, with 9 positions matching TRBD1. The V segment lost 6 bases and the J segment 5 bases; nucleotides outside the gene matches: 13. The CDR3 is made up of 16 amino acids. Germline V gene data show CDR1 as LNHDA and CDR2 as SQIVND (reference sequence). This chain's CDR3 is CASRFPGTGPGTEAFF. The CDR3, as DNA: TGTGCCAGTAGGTTTCCCGGGACAGGGCCGGGGACTGAAGCTTTCTTT. Together with reference TRBV19 and TRBJ1-1, the CDR3 gives the full variable domain: DGGITQSPKYLFRKEGQNVTLSCEQNLNHDAMYWYRQDPGQGLRLIYYSQIVNDFQKGDIAEGYSVSREKKESFPLTVTSAQKNPTAFYLCASRFPGTGPGTEAFFGQGTRLTVV.